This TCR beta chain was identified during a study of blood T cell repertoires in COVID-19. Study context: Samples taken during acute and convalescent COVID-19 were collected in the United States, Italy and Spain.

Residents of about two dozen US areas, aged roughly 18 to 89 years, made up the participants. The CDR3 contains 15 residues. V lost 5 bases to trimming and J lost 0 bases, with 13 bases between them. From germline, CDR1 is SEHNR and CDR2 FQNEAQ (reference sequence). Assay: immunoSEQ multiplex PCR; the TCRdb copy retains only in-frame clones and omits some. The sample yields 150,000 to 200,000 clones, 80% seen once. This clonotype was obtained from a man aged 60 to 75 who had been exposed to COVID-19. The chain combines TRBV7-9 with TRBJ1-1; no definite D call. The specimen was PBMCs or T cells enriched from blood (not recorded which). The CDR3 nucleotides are TGTGCCAGCAGCCAGGAGGGCGGGCTGAACACTGAAGCTTTCTTT. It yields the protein CASSQEGGLNTEAFF.